Included here is one T cell receptor beta chain sequence, with context. Its antigen is unidentified. Method: immunoSEQ multiplex PCR; TCRdb's copy keeps in-frame clones and lacks some. The sample holds approximately 640,000 clones; about 78% are singletons and the top ten take less than 2%. CDR3 length: 17 amino acids. CDR1 and CDR2 (germline): SGHRS, YFSETQ. With 0 bases removed from V and 4 bases from J, the gap between germline ends came to 19 bases. These data are taken from a study of shared clonotypes between healthy human individuals. The study, taken as a whole, reports: Of the naive CD4 clonotypes, around 5.2% were shared across a few donors.

The donor cohort consisted entirely of Caucasian adults residing in Nashville, Tennessee. The sample taken for sequencing was memory CD4+ T cells sorted from blood. Indicated subset: CD45RA-negative fraction. The chain recombines TRBV5-1 with TRBJ1-2; TRBD1 is a possible D gene (6 bases). The sequence was collected from a woman in her 30s in good health. CDR3 nucleotide sequence: TGCGCCAGCAGCTTGGTCGGGACACTTTTTAAAGGCTATGGCTACACCTTC. This sequence encodes CASSLVGTLFKGYGYTF.